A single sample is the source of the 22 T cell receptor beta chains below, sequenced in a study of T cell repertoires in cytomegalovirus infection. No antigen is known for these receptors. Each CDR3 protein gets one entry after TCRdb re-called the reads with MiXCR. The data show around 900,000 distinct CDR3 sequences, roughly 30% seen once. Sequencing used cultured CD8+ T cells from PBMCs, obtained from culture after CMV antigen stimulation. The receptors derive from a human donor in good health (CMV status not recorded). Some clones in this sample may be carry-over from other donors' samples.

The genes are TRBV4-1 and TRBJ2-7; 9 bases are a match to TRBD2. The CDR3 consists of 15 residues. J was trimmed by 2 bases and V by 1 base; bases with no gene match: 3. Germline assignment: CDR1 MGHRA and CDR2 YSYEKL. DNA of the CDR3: TGCGCCAGCAGCCAAGTAGCGGGGGAGACCTACGAGCAGTACTTC. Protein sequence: CASSQVAGETYEQYF.

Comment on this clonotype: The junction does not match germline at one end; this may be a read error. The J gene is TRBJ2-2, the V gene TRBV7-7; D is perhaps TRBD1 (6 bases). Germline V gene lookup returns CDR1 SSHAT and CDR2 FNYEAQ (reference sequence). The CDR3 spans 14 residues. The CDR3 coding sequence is TGTGCTAGCAGCTTATCAGGGGAGAGCGGGGAGCTGTTTTTT. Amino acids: CASSLSGESGELFF. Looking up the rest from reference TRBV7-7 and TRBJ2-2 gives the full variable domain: GAGVSQSPRYKVTKRGQDVTLRCDPISSHATLYWYQQALGQGPEFLTYFNYEAQPDKSGLPSDRFSAERPEGSISTLTIQRTEQRDSAMYRCASSLSGESGELFFGEGSRLTVL.

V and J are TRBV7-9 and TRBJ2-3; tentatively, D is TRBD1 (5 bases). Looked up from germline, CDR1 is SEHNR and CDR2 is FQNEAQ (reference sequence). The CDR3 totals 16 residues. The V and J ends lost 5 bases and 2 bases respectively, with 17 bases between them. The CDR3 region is CASSVQGRAITDTQYF. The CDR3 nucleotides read TGTGCCAGCAGCGTCCAGGGCAGGGCCATCACAGATACGCAGTATTTT. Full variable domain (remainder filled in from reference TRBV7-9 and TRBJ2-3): DTGVSQNPRHKITKRGQNVTFRCDPISEHNRLYWYRQTLGQGPEFLTYFQNEAQLEKSRLLSDRFSAERPKGSFSTLEIQRTEQGDSAMYLCASSVQGRAITDTQYFGPGTRLTVL.

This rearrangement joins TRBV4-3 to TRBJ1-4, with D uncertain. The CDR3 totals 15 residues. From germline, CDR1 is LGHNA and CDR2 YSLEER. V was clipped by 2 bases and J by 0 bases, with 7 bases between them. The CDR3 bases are TGCGCCAGCAGCCAAAGACCGACAACTAATGAAAAACTGTTTTTT. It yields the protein CASSQRPTTNEKLFF.

The DNA for the CDR3 is TGTGCCAGCAGCTCCGACCTACCCGGCGCGAATCAGCCCCAGCATTTT. This sequence encodes CASSSDLPGANQPQHF. This chain links TRBV7-8 with TRBJ1-5; no definite D call. V was trimmed by 4 bases and J by 4 bases, leaving 17 bases between them. This CDR3 contains 16 residues. The germline V gene has CDR1 SGHVS and CDR2 FQNEAQ.

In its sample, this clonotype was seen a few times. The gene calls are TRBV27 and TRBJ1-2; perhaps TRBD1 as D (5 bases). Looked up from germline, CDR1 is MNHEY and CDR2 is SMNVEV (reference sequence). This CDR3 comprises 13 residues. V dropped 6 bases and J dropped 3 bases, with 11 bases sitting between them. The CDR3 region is CASRAGAYYGYTF. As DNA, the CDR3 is TGTGCCAGCAGGGCCGGGGCATACTATGGCTACACCTTC.

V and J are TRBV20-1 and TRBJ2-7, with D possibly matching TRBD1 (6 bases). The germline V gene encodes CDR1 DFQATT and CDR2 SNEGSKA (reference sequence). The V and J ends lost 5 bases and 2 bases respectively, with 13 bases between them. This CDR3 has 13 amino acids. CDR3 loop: CSASQGQAYEQYF. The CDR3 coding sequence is TGCAGTGCTTCACAGGGCCAAGCCTACGAGCAGTACTTC.

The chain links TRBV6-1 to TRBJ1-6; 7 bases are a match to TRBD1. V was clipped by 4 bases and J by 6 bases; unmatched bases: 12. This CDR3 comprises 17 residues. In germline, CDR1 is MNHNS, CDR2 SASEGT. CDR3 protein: CASSGKNRDSSNSPLHF. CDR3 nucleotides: TGTGCCAGCAGTGGGAAAAACCGGGACAGCTCTAATTCACCCCTCCACTTT.

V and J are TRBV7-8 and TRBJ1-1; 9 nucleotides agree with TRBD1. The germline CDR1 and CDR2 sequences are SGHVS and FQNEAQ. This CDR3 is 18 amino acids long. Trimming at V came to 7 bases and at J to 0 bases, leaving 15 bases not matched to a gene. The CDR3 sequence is CASTPTGTGIYMNTEAFF. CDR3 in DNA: TGTGCCAGCACCCCAACCGGGACAGGGATTTACATGAACACTGAAGCTTTCTTT.

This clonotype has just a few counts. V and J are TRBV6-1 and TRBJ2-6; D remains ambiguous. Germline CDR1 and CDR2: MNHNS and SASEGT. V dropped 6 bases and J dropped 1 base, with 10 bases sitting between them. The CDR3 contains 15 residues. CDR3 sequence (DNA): TGTGCCAGCAGGAATGGGTTTTCTGGGGCCAACGTCCTGACTTTC. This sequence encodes CASRNGFSGANVLTF.

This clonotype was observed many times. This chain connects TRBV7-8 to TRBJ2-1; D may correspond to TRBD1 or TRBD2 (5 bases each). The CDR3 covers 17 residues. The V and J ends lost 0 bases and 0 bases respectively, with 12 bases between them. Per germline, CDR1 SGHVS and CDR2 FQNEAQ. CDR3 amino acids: CASSLAPSRASYNEQFF. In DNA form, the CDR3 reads TGTGCCAGCAGCTTAGCGCCTAGCAGGGCCTCCTACAATGAGCAGTTCTTC.

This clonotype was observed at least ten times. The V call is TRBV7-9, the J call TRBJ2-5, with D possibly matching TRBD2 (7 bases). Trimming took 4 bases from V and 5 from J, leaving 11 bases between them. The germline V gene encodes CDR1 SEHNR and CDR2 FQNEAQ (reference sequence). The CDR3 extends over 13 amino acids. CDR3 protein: CASSSPGGETQYF. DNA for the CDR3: TGTGCCAGCAGCTCCCCGGGGGGCGAGACCCAGTACTTC.

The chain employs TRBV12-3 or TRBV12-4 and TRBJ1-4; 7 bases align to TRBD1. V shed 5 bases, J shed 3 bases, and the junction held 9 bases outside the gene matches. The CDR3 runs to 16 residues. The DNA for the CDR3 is TGTGCCAGCAGTCCCAGCGACAGGGTTTCTAATGAAAAACTGTTTTTT. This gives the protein CASSPSDRVSNEKLFF.

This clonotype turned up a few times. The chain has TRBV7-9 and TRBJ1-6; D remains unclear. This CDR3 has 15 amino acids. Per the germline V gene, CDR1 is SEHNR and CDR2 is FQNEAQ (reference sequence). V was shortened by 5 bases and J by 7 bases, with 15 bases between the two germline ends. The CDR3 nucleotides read TGTGCCAGCAGCCCTATTAGTGGGAAGAATTCACCCCTCCACTTT. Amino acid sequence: CASSPISGKNSPLHF.

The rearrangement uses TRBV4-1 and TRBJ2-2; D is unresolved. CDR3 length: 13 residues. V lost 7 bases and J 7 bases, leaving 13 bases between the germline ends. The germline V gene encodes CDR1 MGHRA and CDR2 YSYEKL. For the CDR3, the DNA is TGCGCCAGCAAAGGACCTGGTAACGGGGAGCTGTTTTTT. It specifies CASKGPGNGELFF.

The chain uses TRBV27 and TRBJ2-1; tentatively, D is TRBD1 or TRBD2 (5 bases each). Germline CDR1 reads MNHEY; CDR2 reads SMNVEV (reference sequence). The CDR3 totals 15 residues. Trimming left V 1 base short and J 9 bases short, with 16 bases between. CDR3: CASSLYEGAQGEQFF. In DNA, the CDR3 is TGTGCCAGCAGTTTATATGAGGGAGCGCAGGGTGAGCAGTTCTTC.

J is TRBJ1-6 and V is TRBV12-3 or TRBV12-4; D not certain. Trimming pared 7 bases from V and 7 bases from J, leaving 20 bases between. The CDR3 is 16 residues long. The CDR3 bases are TGTGCCAGCATTCTCTCACTCTCGGGGTGGAATTCACCCCTCCACTTT. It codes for CASILSLSGWNSPLHF.

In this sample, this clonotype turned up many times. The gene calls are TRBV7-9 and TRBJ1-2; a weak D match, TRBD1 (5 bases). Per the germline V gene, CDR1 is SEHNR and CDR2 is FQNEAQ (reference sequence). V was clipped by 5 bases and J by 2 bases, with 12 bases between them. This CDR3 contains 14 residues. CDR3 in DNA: TGTGCCAGCAGCCCCGGGGGGGAAAACTATGGCTACACCTTC. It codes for CASSPGGENYGYTF.

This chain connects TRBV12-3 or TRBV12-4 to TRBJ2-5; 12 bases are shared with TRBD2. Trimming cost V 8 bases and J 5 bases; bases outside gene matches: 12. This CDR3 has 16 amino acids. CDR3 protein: CASGWLAGGSRETQYF. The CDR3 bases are TGTGCCAGCGGTTGGCTAGCGGGGGGGAGTAGGGAGACCCAGTACTTC.

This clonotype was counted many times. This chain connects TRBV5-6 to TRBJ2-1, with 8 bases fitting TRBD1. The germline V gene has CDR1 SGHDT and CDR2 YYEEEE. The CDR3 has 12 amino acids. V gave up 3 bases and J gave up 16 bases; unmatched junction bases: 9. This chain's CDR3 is CASSWTEDREFF. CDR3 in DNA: TGTGCCAGCAGCTGGACCGAGGACAGGGAATTCTTC.

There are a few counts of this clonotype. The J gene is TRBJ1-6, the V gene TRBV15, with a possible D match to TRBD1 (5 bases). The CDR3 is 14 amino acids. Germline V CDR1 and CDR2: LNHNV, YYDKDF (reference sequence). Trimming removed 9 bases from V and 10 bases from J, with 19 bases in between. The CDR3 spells CATTDSPRGSPLHF. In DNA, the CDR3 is TGTGCCACAACCGACAGTCCCCGCGGGTCACCCCTCCACTTT.

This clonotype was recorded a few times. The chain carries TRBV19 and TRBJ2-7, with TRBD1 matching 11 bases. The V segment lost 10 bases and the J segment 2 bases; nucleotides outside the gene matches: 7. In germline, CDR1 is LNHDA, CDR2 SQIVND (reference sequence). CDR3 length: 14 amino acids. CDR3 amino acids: CATSRTGGTYEQYF. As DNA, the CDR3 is TGTGCCACTTCGCGGACAGGGGGCACCTACGAGCAGTACTTC.